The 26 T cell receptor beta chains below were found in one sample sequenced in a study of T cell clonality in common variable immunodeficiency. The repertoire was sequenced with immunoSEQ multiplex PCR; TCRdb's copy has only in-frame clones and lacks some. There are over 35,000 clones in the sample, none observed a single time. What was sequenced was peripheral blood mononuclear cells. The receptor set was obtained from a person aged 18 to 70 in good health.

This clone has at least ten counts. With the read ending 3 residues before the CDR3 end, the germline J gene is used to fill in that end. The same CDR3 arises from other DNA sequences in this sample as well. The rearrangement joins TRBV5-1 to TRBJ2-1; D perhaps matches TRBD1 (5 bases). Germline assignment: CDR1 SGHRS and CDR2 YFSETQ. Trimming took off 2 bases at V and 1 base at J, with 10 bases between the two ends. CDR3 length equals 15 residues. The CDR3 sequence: CASSFGQGSYNEQFF. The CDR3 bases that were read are TGCGCCAGCAGCTTTGGTCAGGGATCCTACAATGAG.

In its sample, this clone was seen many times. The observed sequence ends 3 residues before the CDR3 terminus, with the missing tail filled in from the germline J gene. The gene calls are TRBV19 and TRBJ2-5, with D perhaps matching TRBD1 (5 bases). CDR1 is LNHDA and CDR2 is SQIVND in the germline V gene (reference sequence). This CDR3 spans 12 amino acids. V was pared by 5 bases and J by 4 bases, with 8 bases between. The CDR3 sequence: CASSFQGETQYF. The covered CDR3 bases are TGTGCCAGTAGTTTCCAGGGAGAGACC.

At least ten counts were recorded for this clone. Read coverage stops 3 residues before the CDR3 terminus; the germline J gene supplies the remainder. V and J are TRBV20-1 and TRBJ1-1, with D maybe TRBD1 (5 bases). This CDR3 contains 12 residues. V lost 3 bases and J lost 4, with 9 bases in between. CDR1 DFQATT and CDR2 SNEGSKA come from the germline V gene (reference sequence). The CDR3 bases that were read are TGCAGTGCTAGTACAGGAGTCACTGAA. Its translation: CSASTGVTE. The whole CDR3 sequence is CSASTGVTEAFF.

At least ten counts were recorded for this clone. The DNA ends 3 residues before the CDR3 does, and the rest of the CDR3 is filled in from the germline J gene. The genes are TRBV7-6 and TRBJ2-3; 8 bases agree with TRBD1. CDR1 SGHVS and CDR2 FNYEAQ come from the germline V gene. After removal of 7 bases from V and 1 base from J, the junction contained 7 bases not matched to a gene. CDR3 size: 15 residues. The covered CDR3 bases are TGTGCCAGCACCTCCGGGACAGGAGGCACAGATACG. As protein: CASTSGTGGTDT. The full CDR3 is CASTSGTGGTDTQYF.

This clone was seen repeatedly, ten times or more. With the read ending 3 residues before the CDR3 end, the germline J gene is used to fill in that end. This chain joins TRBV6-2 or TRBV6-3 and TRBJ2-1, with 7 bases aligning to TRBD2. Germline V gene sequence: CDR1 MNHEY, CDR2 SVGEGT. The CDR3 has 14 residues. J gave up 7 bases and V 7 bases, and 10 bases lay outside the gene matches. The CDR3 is CASNSSGGGNEQFF. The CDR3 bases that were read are TGTGCCAGCAATTCCTCTGGGGGGGGGAATGAG.

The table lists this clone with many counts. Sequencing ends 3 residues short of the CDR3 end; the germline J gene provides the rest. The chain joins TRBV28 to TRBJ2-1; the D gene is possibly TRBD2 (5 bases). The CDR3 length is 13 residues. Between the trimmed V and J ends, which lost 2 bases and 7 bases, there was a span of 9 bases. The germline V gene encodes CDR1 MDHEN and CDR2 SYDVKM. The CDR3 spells CASSLRGPNEQFF. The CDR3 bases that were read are TGTGCCAGCAGTTTACGCGGGCCTAATGAG.

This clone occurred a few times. The CDR3 bases that were read are TGTGCCAGCAGTGTTGACAGAGGT. Amino acids: CASSVDRG. The CDR3 as a whole reads CASSVDRGQYF. This chain joins TRBV6-1 and TRBJ2-4; perhaps TRBD1 as D (5 bases). From the germline J gene comes the end of the CDR3, since the read stops 3 residues before it. Germline assignment: CDR1 MNHNS and CDR2 SASEGT. The length of the CDR3 is 11 residues.

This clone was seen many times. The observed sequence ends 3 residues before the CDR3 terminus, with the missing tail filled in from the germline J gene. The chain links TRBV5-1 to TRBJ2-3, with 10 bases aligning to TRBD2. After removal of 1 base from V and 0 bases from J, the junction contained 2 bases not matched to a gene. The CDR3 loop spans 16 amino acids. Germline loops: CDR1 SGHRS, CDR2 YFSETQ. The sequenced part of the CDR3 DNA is TGCGCCAGCAGCTTGACTAGCGGGATGAGCACAGATACG. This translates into CASSLTSGMSTDT. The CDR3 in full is CASSLTSGMSTDTQYF. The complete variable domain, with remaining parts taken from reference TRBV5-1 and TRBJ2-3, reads KAGVTQTPRYLIKTRGQQVTLSCSPISGHRSVSWYQQTPGQGLQFLFEYFSETQRNKGNFPGRFSGRQFSNSRSEMNVSTLELGDSALYLCASSLTSGMSTDTQYFGPGTRLTVL.

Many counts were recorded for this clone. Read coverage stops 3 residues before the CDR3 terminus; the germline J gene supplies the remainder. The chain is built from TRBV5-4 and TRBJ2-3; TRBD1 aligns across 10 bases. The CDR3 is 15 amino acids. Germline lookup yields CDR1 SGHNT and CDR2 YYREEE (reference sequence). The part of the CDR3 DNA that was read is TGTGCCAGCAGCTTGCTGACAGGGGGCGCTAAGACG. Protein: CASSLLTGGAKT. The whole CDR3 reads CASSLLTGGAKTQYF.

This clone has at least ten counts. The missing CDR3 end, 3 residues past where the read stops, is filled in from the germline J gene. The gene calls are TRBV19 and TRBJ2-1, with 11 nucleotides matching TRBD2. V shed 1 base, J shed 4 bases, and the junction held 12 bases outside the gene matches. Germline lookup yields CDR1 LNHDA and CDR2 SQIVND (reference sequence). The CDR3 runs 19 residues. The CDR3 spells CASSIGVGLAEIRYNEQFF. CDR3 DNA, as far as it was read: TGTGCCAGTAGTATAGGTGTGGGACTAGCGGAAATTCGGTACAATGAG.

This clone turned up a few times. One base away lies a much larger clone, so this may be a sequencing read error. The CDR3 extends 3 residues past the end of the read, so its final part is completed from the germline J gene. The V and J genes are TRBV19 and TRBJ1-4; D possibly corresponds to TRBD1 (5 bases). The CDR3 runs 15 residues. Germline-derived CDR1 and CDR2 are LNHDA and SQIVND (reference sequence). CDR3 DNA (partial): TGTGCCAGTAGTAGAACAGGTACTGGGGCCAACGTA. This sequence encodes CASSRTGTGANV. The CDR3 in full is CASSRTGTGANVLFF.

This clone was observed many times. The CDR3 DNA, read in part, is TGTGCCAGCAGCTTGGGGGGGACAGGGTCGAGAGATACG. Translated, it gives CASSLGGTGSRDT. The CDR3 in its entirety is CASSLGGTGSRDTQYF. This chain links TRBV5-4 with TRBJ2-3; 9 nucleotides align to TRBD1. Coverage ceases 3 residues before the CDR3 finishes, and the germline J gene fills in the end. The CDR3 runs to 16 residues. The germline V gene encodes CDR1 SGHNT and CDR2 YYREEE (reference sequence). The trim removed 0 bases at V and 5 bases at J, leaving 7 bases unmatched.

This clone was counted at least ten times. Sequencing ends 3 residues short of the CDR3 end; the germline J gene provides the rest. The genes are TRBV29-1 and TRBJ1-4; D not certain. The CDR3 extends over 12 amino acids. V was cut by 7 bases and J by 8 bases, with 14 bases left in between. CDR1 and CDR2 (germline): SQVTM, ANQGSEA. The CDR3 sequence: CSGRLQEEKLFF. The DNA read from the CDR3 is TGCAGCGGTAGGCTTCAGGAGGAAAAA.

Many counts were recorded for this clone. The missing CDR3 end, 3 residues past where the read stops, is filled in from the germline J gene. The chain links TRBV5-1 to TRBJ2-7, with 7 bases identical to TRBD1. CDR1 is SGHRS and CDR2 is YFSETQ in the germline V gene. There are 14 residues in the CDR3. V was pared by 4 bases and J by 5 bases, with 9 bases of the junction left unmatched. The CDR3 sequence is CASSPGQLSHEQYF. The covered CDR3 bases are TGCGCCAGCAGCCCGGGACAGCTTTCCCACGAG.

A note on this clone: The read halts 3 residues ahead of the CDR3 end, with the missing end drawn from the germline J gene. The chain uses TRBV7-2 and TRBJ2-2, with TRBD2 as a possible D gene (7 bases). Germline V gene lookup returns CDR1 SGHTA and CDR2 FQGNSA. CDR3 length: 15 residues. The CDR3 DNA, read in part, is TGTGCCAGCAGCCCCAGAGGGGGGGGAGGCGAAAAG. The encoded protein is CASSPRGGGGEK. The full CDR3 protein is CASSPRGGGGEKLFF.

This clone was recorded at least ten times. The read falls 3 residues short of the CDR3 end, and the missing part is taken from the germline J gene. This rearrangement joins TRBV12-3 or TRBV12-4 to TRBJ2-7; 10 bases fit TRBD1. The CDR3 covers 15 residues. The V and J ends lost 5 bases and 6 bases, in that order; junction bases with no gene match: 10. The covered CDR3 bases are TGTGCCAGCAGTCCGACAGGGGGCCCGCTCGGCGAG. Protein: CASSPTGGPLGE. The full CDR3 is CASSPTGGPLGEQYF.

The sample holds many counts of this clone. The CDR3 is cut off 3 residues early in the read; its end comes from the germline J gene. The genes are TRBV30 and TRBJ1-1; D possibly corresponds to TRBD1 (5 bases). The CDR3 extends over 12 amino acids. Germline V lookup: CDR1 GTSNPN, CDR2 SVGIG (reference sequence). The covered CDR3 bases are TGTGCCTGGGTCCCGAGGGGCTGGCGG. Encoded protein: CAWVPRGWR. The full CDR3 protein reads CAWVPRGWRAFF.

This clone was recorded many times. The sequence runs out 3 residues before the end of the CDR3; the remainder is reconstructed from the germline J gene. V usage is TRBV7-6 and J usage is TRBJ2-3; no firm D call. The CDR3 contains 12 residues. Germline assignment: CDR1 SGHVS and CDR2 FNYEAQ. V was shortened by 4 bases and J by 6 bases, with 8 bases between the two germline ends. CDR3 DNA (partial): TGTGCCAGCAGCTACACCCAGGATACG. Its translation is CASSYTQDT. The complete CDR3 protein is CASSYTQDTQYF.

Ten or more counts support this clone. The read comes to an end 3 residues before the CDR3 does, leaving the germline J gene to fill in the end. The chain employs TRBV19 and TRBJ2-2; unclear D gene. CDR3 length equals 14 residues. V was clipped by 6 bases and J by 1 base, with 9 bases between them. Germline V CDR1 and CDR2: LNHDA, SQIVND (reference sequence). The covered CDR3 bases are TGTGCCAGTAGCCAACACAGGAACACCGGGGAG. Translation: CASSQHRNTGE. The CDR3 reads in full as CASSQHRNTGELFF.

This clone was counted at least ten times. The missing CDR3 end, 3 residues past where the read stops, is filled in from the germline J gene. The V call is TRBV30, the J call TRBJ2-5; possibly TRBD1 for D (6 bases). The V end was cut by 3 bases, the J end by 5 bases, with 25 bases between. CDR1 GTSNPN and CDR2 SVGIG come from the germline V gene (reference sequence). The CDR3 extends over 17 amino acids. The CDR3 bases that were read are TGTGCCTGGAGACGAAAACAAAAGGGGACATTCGCTGAGACC. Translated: CAWRRKQKGTFAET. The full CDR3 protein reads CAWRRKQKGTFAETQYF.

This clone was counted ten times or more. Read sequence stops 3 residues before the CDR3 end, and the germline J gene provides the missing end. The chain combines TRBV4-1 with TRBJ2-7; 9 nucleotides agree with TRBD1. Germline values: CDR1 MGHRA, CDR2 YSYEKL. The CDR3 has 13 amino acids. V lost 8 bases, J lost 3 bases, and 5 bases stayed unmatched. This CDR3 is CASQPGQGYEQYF. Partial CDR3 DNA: TGCGCCAGCCAACCGGGACAGGGCTACGAG.

The CDR3 is CASSPPTGAFNEQFF. The covered CDR3 bases are TGTGCCAGCTCACCACCGACAGGGGCCTTCAATGAG. The V gene is TRBV18, the J gene TRBJ2-1; 8 bases agree with TRBD1. The CDR3 is cut off 3 residues early in the read; its end comes from the germline J gene. V dropped 0 bases and J dropped 6; count of bases not matched to a gene: 4. The CDR3 consists of 15 residues. Looked up from germline, CDR1 is KGHSH and CDR2 is LQKENI. Filled out from reference TRBV18 and TRBJ2-1, the complete variable domain reads NAGVMQNPRHLVRRRGQEARLRCSPMKGHSHVYWYRQLPEEGLKFMVYLQKENIIDESGMPKERFSAEFPKEGPSILRIQQVVRGDSAAYFCASSPPTGAFNEQFFGPGTRLTVL.

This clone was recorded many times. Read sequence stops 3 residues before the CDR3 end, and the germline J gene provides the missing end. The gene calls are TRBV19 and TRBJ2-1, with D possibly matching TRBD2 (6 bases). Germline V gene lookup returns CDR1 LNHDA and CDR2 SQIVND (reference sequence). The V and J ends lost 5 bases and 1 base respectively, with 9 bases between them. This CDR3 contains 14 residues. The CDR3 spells CASSVGTSYNEQFF. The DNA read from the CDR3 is TGTGCCAGTAGTGTAGGGACTTCCTACAATGAG.

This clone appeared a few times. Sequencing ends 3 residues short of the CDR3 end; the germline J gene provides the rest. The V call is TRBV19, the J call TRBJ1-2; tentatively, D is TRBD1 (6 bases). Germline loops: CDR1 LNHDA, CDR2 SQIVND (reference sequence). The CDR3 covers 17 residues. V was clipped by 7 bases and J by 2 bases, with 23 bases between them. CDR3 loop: CASKAGDTVGSNYGYTF. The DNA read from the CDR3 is TGTGCCAGTAAGGCAGGGGATACCGTGGGGAGCAACTATGGC.

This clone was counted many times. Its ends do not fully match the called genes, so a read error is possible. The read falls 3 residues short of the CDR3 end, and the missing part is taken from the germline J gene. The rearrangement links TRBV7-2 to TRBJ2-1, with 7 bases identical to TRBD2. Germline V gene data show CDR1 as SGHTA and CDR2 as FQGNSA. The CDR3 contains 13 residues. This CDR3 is CASNLGGSYEQFF. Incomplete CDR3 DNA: TGTGCCAGCAACTTAGGCGGGAGCTATGAG.

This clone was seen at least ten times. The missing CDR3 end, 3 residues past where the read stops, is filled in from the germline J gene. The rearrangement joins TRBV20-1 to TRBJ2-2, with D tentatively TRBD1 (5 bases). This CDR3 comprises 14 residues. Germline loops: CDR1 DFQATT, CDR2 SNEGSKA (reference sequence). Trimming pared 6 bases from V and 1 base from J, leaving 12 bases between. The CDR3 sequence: CSATTDRNTGELFF. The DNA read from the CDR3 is TGCAGTGCCACGACAGACAGGAACACCGGGGAG.